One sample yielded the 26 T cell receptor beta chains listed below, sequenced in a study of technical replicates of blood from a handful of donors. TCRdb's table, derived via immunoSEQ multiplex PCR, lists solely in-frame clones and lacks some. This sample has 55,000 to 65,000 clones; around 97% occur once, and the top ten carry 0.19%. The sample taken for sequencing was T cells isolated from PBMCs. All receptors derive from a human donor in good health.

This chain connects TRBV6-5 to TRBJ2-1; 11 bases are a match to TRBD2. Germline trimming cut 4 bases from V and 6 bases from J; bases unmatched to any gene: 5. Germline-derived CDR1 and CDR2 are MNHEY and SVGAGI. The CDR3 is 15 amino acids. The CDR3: CASSSLAGGPNEQFF. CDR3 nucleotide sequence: TGTGCCAGCAGTTCTTTAGCGGGGGGGCCCAATGAGCAGTTCTTC.

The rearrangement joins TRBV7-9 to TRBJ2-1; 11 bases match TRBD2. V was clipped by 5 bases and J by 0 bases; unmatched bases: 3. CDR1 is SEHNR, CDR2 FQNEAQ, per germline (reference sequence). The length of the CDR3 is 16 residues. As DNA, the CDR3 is TGTGCCAGCAGCGGGACTAGCGGCAACTCCTACAATGAGCAGTTCTTC. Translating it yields CASSGTSGNSYNEQFF.

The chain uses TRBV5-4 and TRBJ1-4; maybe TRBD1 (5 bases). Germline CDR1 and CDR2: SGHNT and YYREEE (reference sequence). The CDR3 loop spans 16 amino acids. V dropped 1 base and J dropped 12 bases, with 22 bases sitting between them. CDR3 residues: CASSLPGAGDGKELFF. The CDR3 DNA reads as TGTGCCAGCAGCTTGCCCGGGGCGGGGGACGGAAAAGAACTGTTTTTT.

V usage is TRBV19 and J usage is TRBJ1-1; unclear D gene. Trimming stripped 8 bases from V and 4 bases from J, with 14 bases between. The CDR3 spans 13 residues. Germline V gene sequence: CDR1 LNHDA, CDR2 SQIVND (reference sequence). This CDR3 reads CASALLTSTEAFF. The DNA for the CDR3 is TGTGCCAGTGCCCTACTGACAAGCACTGAAGCTTTCTTT. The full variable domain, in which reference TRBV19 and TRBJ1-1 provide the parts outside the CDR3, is DGGITQSPKYLFRKEGQNVTLSCEQNLNHDAMYWYRQDPGQGLRLIYYSQIVNDFQKGDIAEGYSVSREKKESFPLTVTSAQKNPTAFYLCASALLTSTEAFFGQGTRLTVV.

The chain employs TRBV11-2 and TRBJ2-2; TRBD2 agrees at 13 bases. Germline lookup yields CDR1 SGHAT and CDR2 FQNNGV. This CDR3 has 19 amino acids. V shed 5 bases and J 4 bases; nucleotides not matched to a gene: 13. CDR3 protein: CASSIRTSGRSGSTGELFF. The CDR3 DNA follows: TGTGCCAGCAGCATCCGGACTAGCGGGAGATCGGGAAGCACCGGGGAGCTGTTTTTT.

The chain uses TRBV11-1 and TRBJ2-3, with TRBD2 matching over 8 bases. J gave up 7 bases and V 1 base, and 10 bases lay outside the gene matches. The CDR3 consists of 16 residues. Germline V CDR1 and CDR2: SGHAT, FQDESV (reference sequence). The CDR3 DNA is TGTGCCAGCAGCTTAGACGAGCGGGGGAACATGAATACGCAGTATTTT. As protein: CASSLDERGNMNTQYF.

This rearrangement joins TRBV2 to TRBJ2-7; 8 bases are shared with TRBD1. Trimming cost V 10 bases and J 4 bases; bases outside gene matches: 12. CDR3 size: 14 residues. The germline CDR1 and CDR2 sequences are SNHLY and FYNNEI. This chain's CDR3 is CATLERTGMYEQYF. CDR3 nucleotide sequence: TGTGCCACCTTAGAGAGGACAGGGATGTACGAGCAGTACTTC.

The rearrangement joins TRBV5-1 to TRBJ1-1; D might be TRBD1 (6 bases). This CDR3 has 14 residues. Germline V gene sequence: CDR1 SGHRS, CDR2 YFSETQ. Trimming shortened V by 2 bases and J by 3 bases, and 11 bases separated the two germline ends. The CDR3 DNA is TGCGCCAGCAGCTTCCTAACAGGGTACACTGAAGCTTTCTTT. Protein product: CASSFLTGYTEAFF.

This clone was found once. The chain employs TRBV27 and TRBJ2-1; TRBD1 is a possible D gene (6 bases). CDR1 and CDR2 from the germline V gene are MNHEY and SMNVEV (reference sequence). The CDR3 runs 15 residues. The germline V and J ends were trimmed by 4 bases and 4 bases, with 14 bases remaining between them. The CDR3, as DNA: TGTGCCAGCAGTTCACCAGGGGATAGGTACAATGAGCAGTTCTTC. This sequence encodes CASSSPGDRYNEQFF.

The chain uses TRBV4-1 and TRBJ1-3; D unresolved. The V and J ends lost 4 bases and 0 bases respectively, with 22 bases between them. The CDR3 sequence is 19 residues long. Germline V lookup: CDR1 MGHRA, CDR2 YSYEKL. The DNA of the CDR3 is TGCGCCAGCAGCCTTGCACTCATGCTGAGGGCGCTCTCTGGAAACACCATATATTTT. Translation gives CASSLALMLRALSGNTIYF.

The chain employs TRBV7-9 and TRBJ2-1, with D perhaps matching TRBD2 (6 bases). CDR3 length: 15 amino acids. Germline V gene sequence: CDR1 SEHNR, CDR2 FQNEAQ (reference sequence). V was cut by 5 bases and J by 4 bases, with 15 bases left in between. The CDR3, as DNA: TGTGCCAGCAGCCCCCCGGAGGGTGGGTACAATGAGCAGTTCTTC. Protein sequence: CASSPPEGGYNEQFF.

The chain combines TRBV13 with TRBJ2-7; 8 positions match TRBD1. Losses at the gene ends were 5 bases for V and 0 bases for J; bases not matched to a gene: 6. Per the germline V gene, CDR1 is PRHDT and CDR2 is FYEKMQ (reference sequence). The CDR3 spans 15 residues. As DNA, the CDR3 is TGTGCCAGCAGCCATGGACAGGGAAACTCCTACGAGCAGTACTTC. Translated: CASSHGQGNSYEQYF.

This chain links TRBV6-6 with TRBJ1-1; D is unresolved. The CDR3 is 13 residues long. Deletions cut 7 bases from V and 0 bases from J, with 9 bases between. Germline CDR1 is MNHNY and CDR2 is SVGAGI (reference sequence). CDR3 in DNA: TGTGCCAGCACACAGAGCATGAACACTGAAGCTTTCTTT. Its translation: CASTQSMNTEAFF.

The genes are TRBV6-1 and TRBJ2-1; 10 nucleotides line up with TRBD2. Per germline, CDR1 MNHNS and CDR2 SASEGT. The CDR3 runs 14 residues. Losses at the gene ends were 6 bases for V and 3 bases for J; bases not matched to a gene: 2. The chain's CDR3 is CASRTSGDYNEQFF. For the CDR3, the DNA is TGTGCCAGCAGAACTAGCGGGGACTACAATGAGCAGTTCTTC.

CDR3 coding DNA: TGCGCCAGCAGCTCAACAGGGGGCGTTAACTATGGCTACACCTTC. Its protein is CASSSTGGVNYGYTF. The rearrangement joins TRBV5-1 to TRBJ1-2; 9 bases line up with TRBD1. The CDR3 is 15 amino acids. Per germline, CDR1 SGHRS and CDR2 YFSETQ. J gave up 1 base and V 3 bases, and 4 bases lay outside the gene matches.

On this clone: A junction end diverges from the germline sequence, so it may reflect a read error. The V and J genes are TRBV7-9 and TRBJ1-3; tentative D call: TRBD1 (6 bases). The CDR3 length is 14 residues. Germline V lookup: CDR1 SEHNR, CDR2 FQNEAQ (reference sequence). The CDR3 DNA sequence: TGTGCCAGCAGATTCGGGACAAATGGAGACACCATATATTTT. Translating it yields CASRFGTNGDTIYF.

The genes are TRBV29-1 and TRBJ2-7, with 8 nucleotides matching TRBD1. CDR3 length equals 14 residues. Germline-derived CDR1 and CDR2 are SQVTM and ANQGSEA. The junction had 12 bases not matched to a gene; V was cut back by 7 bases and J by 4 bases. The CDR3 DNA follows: TGCAGCGGAACCGCCGGGACAGGACCTTACGAGCAGTACTTC. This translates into CSGTAGTGPYEQYF.

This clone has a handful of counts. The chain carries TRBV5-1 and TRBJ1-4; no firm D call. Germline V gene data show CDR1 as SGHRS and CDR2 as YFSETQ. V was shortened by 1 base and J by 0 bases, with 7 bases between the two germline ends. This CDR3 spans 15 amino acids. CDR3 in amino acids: CASSLRQATNEKLFF. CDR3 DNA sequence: TGCGCCAGCAGCTTGCGGCAGGCAACTAATGAAAAACTGTTTTTT.

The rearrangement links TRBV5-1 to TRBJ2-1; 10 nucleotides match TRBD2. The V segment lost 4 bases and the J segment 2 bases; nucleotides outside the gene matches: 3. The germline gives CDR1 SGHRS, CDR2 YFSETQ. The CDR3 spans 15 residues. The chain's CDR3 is CASSATSGAYNEQFF. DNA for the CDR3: TGCGCCAGCAGCGCTACTAGCGGGGCCTACAATGAGCAGTTCTTC.

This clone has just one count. The CDR3 DNA is TGTGCCAGTACCTTACTAGCGGGAGGAGCCAAAAACATTCAGTACTTC. Amino acids: CASTLLAGGAKNIQYF. V gene TRBV19 combines with J gene TRBJ2-4; 12 bases are shared with TRBD2. The CDR3 spans 16 residues. The germline V gene encodes CDR1 LNHDA and CDR2 SQIVND (reference sequence). Trimming took 7 bases from V and 0 from J; bases not matched to a gene: 4.

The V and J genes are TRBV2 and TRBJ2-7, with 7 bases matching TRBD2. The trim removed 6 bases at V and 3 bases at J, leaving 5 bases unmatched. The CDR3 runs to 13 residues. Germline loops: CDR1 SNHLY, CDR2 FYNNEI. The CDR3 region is CASSYGLDYEQYF. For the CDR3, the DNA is TGTGCCAGCAGCTACGGACTAGACTACGAGCAGTACTTC.

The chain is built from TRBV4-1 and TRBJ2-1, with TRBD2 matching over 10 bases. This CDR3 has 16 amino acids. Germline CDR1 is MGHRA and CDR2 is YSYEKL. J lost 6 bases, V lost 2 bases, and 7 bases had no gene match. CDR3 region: CASSQPPSGSSNEQFF. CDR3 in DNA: TGCGCCAGCAGCCAACCCCCTAGCGGGAGTAGCAATGAGCAGTTCTTC.

Here the CDR3 reads CASSIGAGNTYNEQFF. CDR3 nucleotide sequence: TGTGCCAGTAGTATTGGGGCAGGGAACACCTACAATGAGCAGTTCTTC. This chain links TRBV19 with TRBJ2-1; a possible D gene is TRBD1 (5 bases). CDR3 length: 16 amino acids. V lost 3 bases to trimming and J lost 2 bases, with 14 bases between them. CDR1 and CDR2 (germline): LNHDA, SQIVND (reference sequence).

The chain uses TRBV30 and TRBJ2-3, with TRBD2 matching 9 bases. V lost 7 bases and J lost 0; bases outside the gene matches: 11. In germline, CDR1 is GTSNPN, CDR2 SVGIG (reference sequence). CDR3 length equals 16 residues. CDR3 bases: TGTGCCTCCCATAGCGGGGGCGCCTCTAGCACAGATACGCAGTATTTT. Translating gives CASHSGGASSTDTQYF. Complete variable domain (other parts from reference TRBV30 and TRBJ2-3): SQTIHQWPATLVQPVGSPLSLECTVEGTSNPNLYWYRQAAGRGLQLLFYSVGIGQISSEVPQNLSASRPQDRQFILSSKKLLLSDSGFYLCASHSGGASSTDTQYFGPGTRLTVL.

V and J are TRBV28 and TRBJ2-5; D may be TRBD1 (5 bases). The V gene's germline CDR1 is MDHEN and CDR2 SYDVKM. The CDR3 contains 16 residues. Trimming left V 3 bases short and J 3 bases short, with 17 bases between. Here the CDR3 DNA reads TGTGCCAGCAGTTTCGGATTGATTGCCAGGGAAGAGACCCAGTACTTC. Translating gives CASSFGLIAREETQYF.

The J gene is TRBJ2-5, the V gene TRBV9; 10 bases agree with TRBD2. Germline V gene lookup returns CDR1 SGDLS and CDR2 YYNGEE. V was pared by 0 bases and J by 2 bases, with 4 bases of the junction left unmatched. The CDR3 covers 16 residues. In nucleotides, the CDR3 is TGTGCCAGCAGCGTAGGGACTAGCGGAACTCAAGAGACCCAGTACTTC. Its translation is CASSVGTSGTQETQYF.